The 30 T cell receptor beta chains listed next were all sequenced from one sample in a study of tumor-infiltrating lymphocytes in primary liver carcinoma. Total RNA (around 0.45 ug) served as template for TCR beta cDNA synthesis primed by a constant-region primer. Three nested multiplex PCR rounds, a slightly modified ARM-PCR method, built the TCR beta libraries. A C-beta reverse primer was combined with TRBV1-TRBV30 forward primers in the first two PCR rounds, and each round had 10 cycles. Using its own MiXCR run on the multiplex PCR reads, TCRdb lists one record per CDR3 protein. Seen here are 100,000 or so distinct CDR3 sequences, around 66% observed once, and the top ten hold 9.5% to 15%. Scientists recovered RNA and DNA together from around 20-30 mg of unsorted bulk tissue. The sample was liver tumor tissue from sampling region 2. Stated subset: tumor region T2, inferior pole. These receptors all come from a woman aged 60-70 years with primary liver carcinoma and hepatitis B virus infection.

V is TRBV2 and J is TRBJ1-6, with D maybe TRBD1 (6 bases). CDR1 and CDR2 (germline): SNHLY, FYNNEI. V lost 8 bases and J 5 bases, leaving 16 bases between the germline ends. The CDR3 is made up of 15 amino acids. In DNA, the CDR3 is TGTGCCAGCGCGCCCGGGGGCACCCATAATTCACCCCTCCACTTT. This encodes CASAPGGTHNSPLHF.

This clonotype was counted ten times or more. This rearrangement joins TRBV4-1 to TRBJ2-1; TRBD2 might be the D (5 bases). The CDR3 covers 13 residues. Germline V gives CDR1 MGHRA, CDR2 YSYEKL. V was cut by 4 bases and J by 4 bases, with 8 bases left in between. CDR3 DNA sequence: TGCGCCAGCAGCCGTGACTATTACAATGAGCAGTTCTTC. This codes for CASSRDYYNEQFF.

Here the CDR3 reads CASRSGISVGTQYF. CDR3 DNA sequence: TGTGCCAGCAGGAGCGGGATTAGCGTAGGGACCCAGTACTTC. The chain is built from TRBV12-3 or TRBV12-4 and TRBJ2-5; the match to TRBD2 covers 7 bases. There are 14 residues in the CDR3. Trimming took 6 bases from V and 7 from J; bases not matched to a gene: 11.

This clonotype was seen a single time. A much larger clone lies one base from this, so it may be a read error. The J gene is TRBJ1-3, the V gene TRBV28; D remains unclear. The CDR3 has 13 amino acids. CDR1 and CDR2 from the germline V gene are MDHEN and SYDVKM. V lost 4 bases, J lost 2 bases, and 6 bases lay in between. CDR3 protein: CASSYGPGNTIYF. The CDR3 bases are TGTGCCAGCAGTTACGGTCCTGGAAACACCATATATTTT.

Remarks on this clonotype: Compared with germline, one end of the junction differs, possibly owing to a read error. V usage is TRBV6-1 and J usage is TRBJ2-4; D possibly corresponds to TRBD2 (6 bases). CDR1 and CDR2 from the germline V gene are MNHNS and SASEGT. This CDR3 is built from 16 residues. The CDR3 DNA sequence: TGCGCCAGCATCGAAGGGACTCTCTTAGCCAAAAACATTCAGTACTTC. Protein sequence: CASIEGTLLAKNIQYF.

At least ten counts were recorded for this clonotype. The CDR3 protein is CASSSSKDEQFF. Written as DNA, the CDR3 is TGTGCCAGCAGTTCTAGCAAAGATGAGCAGTTCTTC. This rearrangement joins TRBV28 to TRBJ2-1, with TRBD2 as a possible D gene (5 bases). The ends were cut back, 4 bases at V and 8 bases at J, with 9 bases in the middle. Germline lookup yields CDR1 MDHEN and CDR2 SYDVKM. This CDR3 is built from 12 residues.

In regard to this clonotype: Germline and junction disagree at one end, which may indicate a read error. The J gene is TRBJ2-1, the V gene TRBV11-3; D uncertain. This CDR3 has 14 residues. Germline V CDR1 and CDR2: SGHNT, YENEEA. The CDR3 sequence is CASSFLSVGNEQFF. The CDR3 DNA follows: TGTGCTAGCAGCTTCCTTTCCGTTGGCAATGAGCAGTTTTTC.

About this clonotype itself: A much larger clone lies one base from this, so it may be a read error. The CDR3 reads CASSTPGKEETQYF. In DNA form, the CDR3 reads TGCGCCAGCAGCACTCCGGGCAAAGAGGAGACCCAGTACTTC. The chain carries TRBV5-1 and TRBJ2-5; D unclear. The germline CDR1 and CDR2 sequences are SGHRS and YFSETQ. V lost 4 bases, J lost 5 bases, and 15 bases lay in between. The CDR3 runs to 14 residues.

This clonotype was detected a few times. One base away lies a much larger clone, so this may be a sequencing read error. The chain recombines TRBV6-5 with TRBJ2-4, with 8 bases that match TRBD2. This CDR3 is 14 amino acids long. J was trimmed by 9 bases and V by 9 bases; bases with no gene match: 13. Germline assignment: CDR1 MNHEY and CDR2 SVGAGI. The DNA of the CDR3 is TGTGCCAGTAATCGGGGACGGGGGGGGGGCATTCAGTACTTC. It encodes CASNRGRGGGIQYF.

Turning to this clonotype: Just one base apart from a much larger clone, this may be a read error. The chain links TRBV7-9 to TRBJ2-5; 11 bases are a match to TRBD2. Germline V CDR1 and CDR2: SEHNR, FQNEAQ (reference sequence). There are 14 residues in the CDR3. Losses at the gene ends were 7 bases for V and 4 bases for J; bases not matched to a gene: 5. DNA of the CDR3: TGTGCCAGCAACCCGGGACTAGCGGTAGAGACCCAGTACTTC. This codes for CASNPGLAVETQYF.

On this clonotype: At one boundary the junction diverges from the germline segment, which might be a read error. The chain is built from TRBV11-2 and TRBJ2-1, with 11 bases fitting TRBD2. Germline assignment: CDR1 SGHAT and CDR2 FQNNGV. This CDR3 has 20 amino acids. The CDR3 DNA reads TGTGCCAGCAGTTTAGGTACCGTGACTAGCGGGAAGGCGGCGAACAATGAGCAGTTCTTC. Its protein is CASSLGTVTSGKAANNEQFF.

This clonotype was recorded a few times. The chain is built from TRBV2 and TRBJ2-1, with a tentative D call TRBD2 (5 bases). The CDR3 runs to 13 residues. Looked up from germline, CDR1 is SNHLY and CDR2 is FYNNEI. Trimming took off 5 bases at V and 5 bases at J, with 10 bases between the two ends. CDR3 loop: CASSPDFNNEQFF. DNA for the CDR3: TGTGCCAGCAGTCCGGACTTTAACAATGAGCAGTTCTTC.

Points on this clonotype: A read error may account for a junction end that differs from germline. The chain combines TRBV11-2 with TRBJ2-3; D ambiguous. CDR1 and CDR2 (germline): SGHAT, FQNNGV. The CDR3 totals 15 residues. The CDR3 DNA follows: TGTGCCATCAGCCTCGGGCTAGGACGCACAGATACGCAGTATTTT. Its translation is CAISLGLGRTDTQYF.

This chain connects TRBV20-1 to TRBJ2-7; 15 bases fit TRBD2. The CDR3 runs to 17 residues. V lost 6 bases to trimming and J lost 0 bases; unmatched junction nucleotides: 9. Per germline, CDR1 DFQATT and CDR2 SNEGSKA (reference sequence). In DNA form, the CDR3 reads TGCAGTGCGACCGGGACTAGCGGGAGGTGGAGCTCCTACGAGCAGTACTTC. Translation gives CSATGTSGRWSSYEQYF.

To note about this clonotype: An end of the junction differs from the germline gene, which may be a read error. The chain is built from TRBV6-1 and TRBJ2-7; TRBD2 matches at 12 bases. The germline V gene encodes CDR1 MNHNS and CDR2 SASEGT. The CDR3 runs to 17 residues. CDR3: CASSERAPSGRVTERYF. The CDR3 nucleotides are TGTGCCAGCAGTGAAAGAGCTCCTAGCGGGAGGGTTACCGAGCGGTACTTT.

The genes are TRBV7-2 and TRBJ1-2; TRBD1 aligns across 10 bases. This CDR3 region has 16 residues. Germline V gene lookup returns CDR1 SGHTA and CDR2 FQGNSA. V trimming: 1 base; J trimming: 2 bases; junction bases outside the gene matches: 4. The CDR3 reads CASSLGGQGQNYGYTF. For the CDR3, the DNA is TGTGCCAGCAGCTTAGGGGGACAGGGGCAGAACTATGGCTACACCTTC.

A remark on this clonotype: Because the CDR3 is missing its conserved closing phenylalanine or tryptophan, this is likely a read error. This chain links TRBV5-6 with TRBJ2-6, with TRBD1 as a possible D gene (6 bases). Germline loops: CDR1 SGHDT, CDR2 YYEEEE. The CDR3 spans 17 residues. The DNA for the CDR3 is TGTACCAGCGTTCTTTTAGGACAGATCTCTGGGGCCAACGTCCTGACTTTG. Protein: CTSVLLGQISGANVLTL.

At least ten counts were recorded for this clonotype. The chain employs TRBV12-5 and TRBJ2-1, with 9 bases that match TRBD2. V was pared by 5 bases and J by 5 bases, with 16 bases of the junction left unmatched. The CDR3 contains 18 residues. Germline V gives CDR1 LGHNT, CDR2 FRNRAP. This chain's CDR3 is CASGPLSFGTSLDNEQFF. The CDR3 DNA sequence: TGTGCTAGTGGTCCACTATCTTTCGGGACTAGCTTGGACAATGAGCAGTTCTTC.

As concerns this clonotype: A much larger clone lies a single base off, so this may be a read error. The chain links TRBV30 to TRBJ2-7, with D hard to call. CDR3 size: 12 residues. V shed 2 bases and J shed 3 bases, with 8 bases lying between them. Germline V gene data show CDR1 as GTSNPN and CDR2 as SVGIG (reference sequence). The CDR3 DNA reads as TGTGCCTGGAGTATGACGGGCTACGAGCAGTACTTC. Its translation is CAWSMTGYEQYF.

Notes on this clonotype: Relative to the germline gene, one junction end is altered; a read error may explain this. V and J are TRBV6-5 and TRBJ2-1; TRBD2 matches at 7 bases. The germline V gene encodes CDR1 MNHEY and CDR2 SVGAGI. This CDR3 has 12 residues. In DNA form, the CDR3 reads TGTGCCAGCAGCCGGACTAGGTATGAACAGTTCTTC. It is translated as CASSRTRYEQFF.

Notes on this clonotype: A much larger clone differs by one base, so this may be a read error. The gene calls are TRBV5-1 and TRBJ2-1; maybe TRBD1 (5 bases). Trimming cost V 1 base and J 8 bases, with 22 bases left between them. From germline, CDR1 is SGHRS and CDR2 YFSETQ. The CDR3 loop spans 17 amino acids. This CDR3 is CASSLTPRHRPDHEQFF. In DNA, the CDR3 is TGCGCCAGCAGCTTGACCCCCCGTCACAGGCCGGATCATGAGCAGTTCTTC.

The chain joins TRBV19 to TRBJ1-1; 7 bases are a match to TRBD1. The germline V gene has CDR1 LNHDA and CDR2 SQIVND (reference sequence). The V segment lost 4 bases and the J segment 8 bases; nucleotides outside the gene matches: 7. The CDR3 has 13 amino acids. The CDR3: CASSTRQGREAFF. The CDR3 DNA is TGTGCCAGTAGTACAAGACAGGGCAGAGAAGCTTTCTTT. Based on the CDR3 plus reference TRBV19 and TRBJ1-1, the full variable domain is DGGITQSPKYLFRKEGQNVTLSCEQNLNHDAMYWYRQDPGQGLRLIYYSQIVNDFQKGDIAEGYSVSREKKESFPLTVTSAQKNPTAFYLCASSTRQGREAFFGQGTRLTVV.

The chain links TRBV11-2 to TRBJ2-4, with D possibly being TRBD1 (6 bases). Germline V gene sequence: CDR1 SGHAT, CDR2 FQNNGV. CDR3 size: 15 residues. This chain's CDR3 is CPSSLDGWGRDSQYF. The DNA of the CDR3 is TGTCCGAGCAGCTTAGATGGTTGGGGGCGCGACAGTCAGTACTTC. The full variable domain, with the rest looked up from reference TRBV11-2 and TRBJ2-4, is EAGVAQSPRYKIIEKRQSVAFWCNPISGHATLYWYQQILGQGPKLLIQFQNNGVVDDSQLPKDRFSAERLKGVDSTLKIQPAKLEDSAVYLCPSSLDGWGRDSQYFGAGTRLSVL.

As to this clonotype: The junction departs from the called germline gene at one end, perhaps through a read error. V and J are TRBV11-2 and TRBJ2-5, with 7 nucleotides matching TRBD2. The CDR3 contains 16 residues. Germline V lookup: CDR1 SGHAT, CDR2 FQNNGV. This CDR3 is CASSLARAGNLEIQYF. CDR3 sequence (DNA): TGTGCCAGCAGCCTAGCGCGAGCGGGGAACCTAGAGATCCAGTACTTC.

This clonotype has a single count. One end of the junction is discordant with germline, which a read error may explain. V and J are TRBV12-3 or TRBV12-4 and TRBJ2-1, with TRBD2 matching 11 bases. This CDR3 contains 16 residues. CDR3: CTSSFSGTSGDNEQFF. The CDR3 DNA reads as TGTACCAGCAGTTTTTCAGGGACTAGCGGAGACAATGAGCAGTTCTTT.

Concerning this clonotype itself: The CDR3 ends on some other residue instead of the conserved phenylalanine or tryptophan, so this is likely a read error. The chain joins TRBV11-2 to TRBJ2-7, with 11 bases aligning to TRBD2. The CDR3 consists of 13 residues. Per the germline V gene, CDR1 is SGHAT and CDR2 is FQNNGV. CDR3 sequence reads: CGSSLTSGGEQYL. The CDR3 DNA follows: TGTGGTAGCAGCTTAACTAGCGGGGGCGAGCAGTACCTC.

This rearrangement joins TRBV6-6 to TRBJ2-2; no definite D call. Germline CDR1 and CDR2: MNHNY and SVGAGI (reference sequence). V was pared by 10 bases and J by 7 bases, with 16 bases between. The CDR3 is 13 residues long. This CDR3 reads CAIGIRGGGELFF. CDR3 DNA sequence: TGTGCCATTGGGATTCGCGGCGGCGGGGAGCTGTTTTTT.

Worth noting for this clonotype: This could be a read error, since a much larger clone is one nucleotide away. The genes are TRBV28 and TRBJ2-2; tentative D call: TRBD2 (6 bases). The CDR3 has 17 amino acids. The germline CDR1 and CDR2 sequences are MDHEN and SYDVKM. The V end lost 8 bases, the J end lost 7 bases, and 26 bases lay between the germline ends. CDR3 amino acids: CASVPGVGSGAIGELFF. The DNA of the CDR3 is TGTGCCAGCGTGCCAGGTGTAGGGTCGGGAGCGATCGGGGAGCTGTTTTTT.

As to this clonotype: A much bigger clone sits one base away, suggesting this may be a read error. The chain carries TRBV5-1 and TRBJ1-5; 10 bases are a match to TRBD1. The CDR3 covers 16 residues. The germline V gene has CDR1 SGHRS and CDR2 YFSETQ. The CDR3 loop reads CACSPGQGLGGQPQHF. The CDR3, as DNA: TGCGCCTGCAGCCCGGGACAGGGGCTAGGTGGGCAGCCCCAGCATTTT. The whole variable domain, filled in from reference TRBV5-1 and TRBJ1-5, reads KAGVTQTPRYLIKTRGQQVTLSCSPISGHRSVSWYQQTPGQGLQFLFEYFSETQRNKGNFPGRFSGRQFSNSRSEMNVSTLELGDSALYLCACSPGQGLGGQPQHFGDGTRLSIL.

For this clonotype: The junction does not match germline at one end; this may be a read error. The gene calls are TRBV11-3 and TRBJ2-1; weak D call: TRBD2 (7 bases). Germline CDR1 SGHNT, CDR2 YENEEA. The CDR3 contains 17 residues. CDR3 nucleotide sequence: TGTGCCAGCAACTCCCGGGGGGCGCGGACAATGGGCAATGCGCAGTTCTTC. Protein product: CASNSRGARTMGNAQFF.